Here is one T cell receptor (delta chain) with its context. TCRdb records a much larger clone's protein for this DNA, with a difference at residue 17 that likely arises from a read error; the protein given is the translation of the DNA. CDR1 is TSWWSYY, CDR2 QGS, per germline. This CDR3 comprises 20 residues. Bulk repertoires came from Vgamma9/Vdelta2+ or Vdelta2-negative gammadelta T cells flow-sorted from PBMC. This sample is part of a study of γδ T cells in repeated Plasmodium falciparum infection. TCRdb called clones from the multiplex PCR reads again using CATT. The sample yields around 50,000 delta-chain clones, 1.5% to 2% seen once.

Input material: gamma-delta T cells from blood. This chain connects TRDV1 to TRDJ1; 9 bases are shared with TRDD3. In the absence of a J gene in TCRdb, the DNA was matched to germline to assign it here. This sequence originates from a pool of human donors (malaria-infected and uninfected, not separated). The CDR3: CALGERNQGDTLLDTDELIF. For the CDR3, the DNA is TGTGCTCTTGGGGAACGGAATCAGGGGGATACTCTCCTTGACACCGATGAACTCATCTTT.